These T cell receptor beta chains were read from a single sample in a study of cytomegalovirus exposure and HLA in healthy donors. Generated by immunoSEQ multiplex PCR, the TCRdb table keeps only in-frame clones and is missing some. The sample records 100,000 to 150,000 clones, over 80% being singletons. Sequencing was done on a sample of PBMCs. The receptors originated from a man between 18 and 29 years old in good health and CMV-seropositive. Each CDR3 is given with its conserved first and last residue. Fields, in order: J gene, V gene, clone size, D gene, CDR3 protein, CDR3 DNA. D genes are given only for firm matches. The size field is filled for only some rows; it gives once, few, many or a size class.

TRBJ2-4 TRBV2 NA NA CASREEGLSNIQYF TGTGCCAGCAGGGAGGAGGGTTTAAGTAACATTCAGTACTTC
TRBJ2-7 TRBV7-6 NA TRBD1 CASSIHRGSEQYF TGTGCCAGCAGCATACACAGGGGTTCCGAGCAGTACTTC
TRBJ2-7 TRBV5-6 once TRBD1 CASSKPGQGGLLYEQYF TGTGCCAGCAGCAAGCCGGGACAGGGAGGTCTCCTCTACGAGCAGTACTTC
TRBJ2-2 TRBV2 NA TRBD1 CASSRTGETGELFF TGTGCCAGCAGTCGGACAGGGGAGACCGGGGAGCTGTTTTTT
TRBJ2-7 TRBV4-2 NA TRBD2 CASSQEWELAGYSYEQYF TGTGCCAGCAGCCAAGAATGGGAACTAGCGGGTTACTCCTACGAGCAGTACTTC
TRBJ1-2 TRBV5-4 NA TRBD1 CASSLEDRGNYGYTF TGTGCCAGCAGCTTGGAGGACAGGGGGAACTATGGCTACACCTTC
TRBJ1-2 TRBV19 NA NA CASSPGPYYGYTF TGTGCCAGTAGTCCAGGCCCCTACTATGGCTACACCTTC
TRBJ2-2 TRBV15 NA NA CATSGIFTGELFF TGTGCCACCTCAGGGATCTTCACCGGGGAGCTGTTTTTT
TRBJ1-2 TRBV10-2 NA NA CASSLIWGRKDYGYTF TGCGCCAGCAGTTTAATTTGGGGGCGTAAAGACTATGGCTACACCTTC
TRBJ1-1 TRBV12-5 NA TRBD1 CASGLVLAGGVTEAFF TGTGCTAGTGGTTTGGTACTGGCAGGGGGAGTCACTGAAGCTTTCTTT
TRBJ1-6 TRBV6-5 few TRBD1 CASSPNTGTGTPLHF TGTGCCAGCAGCCCGAATACCGGGACAGGGACACCCCTCCACTTT
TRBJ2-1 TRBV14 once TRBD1 CASSPLGQGADEQFF TGTGCCAGCAGCCCACTGGGACAGGGGGCCGATGAGCAGTTCTTC
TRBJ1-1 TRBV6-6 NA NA CAISDSAGHWAFF TGTGCCATCAGTGACTCGGCGGGGCATTGGGCTTTCTTT
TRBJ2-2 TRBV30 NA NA CAWKGPGSKRTGELFF TGTGCCTGGAAGGGCCCGGGATCCAAAAGGACCGGGGAGCTGTTTTTT
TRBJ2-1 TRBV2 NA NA CASDRSGVHNEQFF TGTGCCAGCGACAGATCCGGAGTGCACAATGAGCAGTTCTTC
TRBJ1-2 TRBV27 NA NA CASTTTHYEDGYTF TGTGCCAGCACCACCACCCATTATGAGGATGGCTACACCTTC
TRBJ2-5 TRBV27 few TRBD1 CASSPRTGTETQYF TGTGCCAGCAGTCCCCGGACAGGGACGGAGACCCAGTACTTC
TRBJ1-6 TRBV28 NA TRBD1 CASSRDSPFSPLHF TGTGCCAGCAGCCGGGACAGCCCCTTTTCACCCCTCCACTTT
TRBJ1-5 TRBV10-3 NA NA CATAVNPGGIRNQPQHF TGTGCCACCGCAGTGAACCCGGGGGGGATACGCAATCAGCCCCAGCATTTT
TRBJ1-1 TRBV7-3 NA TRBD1 CASSLNRGHEAFF TGTGCCAGCAGCTTAAACAGGGGGCATGAAGCTTTCTTT